These 17 T cell receptor beta chains were all obtained from the same sample, sequenced in a study of blood T cell repertoires in COVID-19. Sequencing used immunoSEQ multiplex PCR; TCRdb keeps in-frame clones, though not all of them. The data contain some 100,000 clones, more than 75% of them singletons. The sample comprised peripheral blood. The receptors here all came from a human donor in a cohort sampled during active COVID-19.

The V call is TRBV18, the J call TRBJ1-3, with no clear D. Germline values: CDR1 KGHSH, CDR2 LQKENI. There are 13 residues in the CDR3. V gave up 3 bases and J gave up 7 bases, with 10 bases separating them. DNA of the CDR3: TGTGCCAGCTCACCTATTCAGGATAACACCATATATTTT. Translated: CASSPIQDNTIYF.

The V and J genes are TRBV7-2 and TRBJ1-1; 9 bases are a match to TRBD1. Germline CDR1 and CDR2: SGHTA and FQGNSA. This CDR3 contains 14 residues. Trimming removed 5 bases from V and 1 base from J; junction bases left unmatched: 2. The CDR3 nucleotides are TGTGCCAGCAGCCAGGGACAGGGGAACACTGAAGCTTTCTTT. Translating it yields CASSQGQGNTEAFF. The entire variable domain, with the rest obtained from reference TRBV7-2 and TRBJ1-1, is as follows: GAGVSQSPSNKVTEKGKDVELRCDPISGHTALYWYRQSLGQGLEFLIYFQGNSAPDKSGLPSDRFSAERTGGSVSTLTIQRTQQEDSAVYLCASSQGQGNTEAFFGQGTRLTVV.

The chain links TRBV6-2 or TRBV6-3 to TRBJ2-3, with D possibly being TRBD2 (6 bases). This CDR3 comprises 12 residues. V shed 5 bases and J shed 6 bases, with 9 bases lying between them. Per the germline V gene, CDR1 is MNHEY and CDR2 is SVGEGT. CDR3 amino acids: CASSTSFDTQYF. The CDR3 coding sequence is TGTGCCAGCAGTACTAGCTTCGATACGCAGTATTTT.

The CDR3 loop reads CASSLSGGVGDEQFF. DNA of the CDR3: TGTGCCAGCAGCCTCTCTGGCGGGGTGGGGGATGAGCAGTTCTTC. The chain carries TRBV3-1 (or the pseudogene TRBV3-2) and TRBJ2-1; D is possibly TRBD2 (6 bases). The CDR3 spans 15 residues. V was cut by 4 bases and J by 8 bases, with 18 bases left in between. Germline lookup yields CDR1 LGHDT and CDR2 YNNKEL (reference sequence).

This chain connects TRBV5-6 to TRBJ1-2, with D perhaps matching TRBD1 (5 bases). This CDR3 has 15 residues. The germline V gene encodes CDR1 SGHDT and CDR2 YYEEEE. V gave up 4 bases and J gave up 7 bases, with 20 bases separating them. The CDR3 region is CASSADWKGIAGYTF. The DNA of the CDR3 is TGTGCCAGCAGCGCCGACTGGAAGGGGATAGCTGGCTACACCTTC.

This clone was seen only a few times. The rearrangement joins TRBV5-1 to TRBJ2-5, with 10 positions matching TRBD2. The CDR3 extends over 17 amino acids. V lost 4 bases and J lost 3; bases outside the gene matches: 12. CDR1 is SGHRS, CDR2 YFSETQ, per germline. The CDR3 DNA follows: TGCGCCAGCAGCCTGGGGCCAGCGGGAGGGCCGGAAGAGACCCAGTACTTC. This translates into CASSLGPAGGPEETQYF.

This chain connects TRBV7-9 to TRBJ2-1; 10 bases fit TRBD2. After removal of 5 bases from V and 8 bases from J, the junction contained 9 bases not matched to a gene. The CDR3 spans 15 residues. In germline, CDR1 is SEHNR, CDR2 FQNEAQ (reference sequence). The CDR3 loop is CASSMSGGASYEQFF. The DNA for the CDR3 is TGTGCCAGCAGCATGAGCGGGGGGGCCAGCTATGAGCAGTTCTTC.

The chain is built from TRBV6-2 or TRBV6-3 and TRBJ2-7, with D maybe TRBD1 (6 bases). The germline V gene encodes CDR1 MNHEY and CDR2 SVGEGT. The CDR3 runs 14 residues. The ends were cut back, 0 bases at V and 7 bases at J, with 13 bases in the middle. CDR3 in amino acids: CASSYSIRGEEQYF. In DNA, the CDR3 is TGTGCCAGCAGTTACTCCATCAGGGGAGAAGAGCAGTACTTC.

The CDR3 region is CASGPGLAGENEQFF. The DNA for the CDR3 is TGTGCTAGTGGGCCGGGACTAGCGGGGGAGAATGAGCAGTTCTTC. The chain combines TRBV12-5 with TRBJ2-1; 14 nucleotides line up with TRBD2. V lost 6 bases to trimming and J lost 7 bases; unmatched junction nucleotides: 5. This CDR3 comprises 15 residues. Germline V lookup: CDR1 LGHNT, CDR2 FRNRAP.

The chain recombines TRBV5-1 with TRBJ1-1, with D perhaps TRBD1 (5 bases). Germline CDR1 reads SGHRS; CDR2 reads YFSETQ. The CDR3 loop spans 16 amino acids. With 0 bases removed from V and 2 bases from J, the gap between germline ends came to 14 bases. Written as DNA, the CDR3 is TGCGCCAGCAGCTTGGTCGGCGGGGGAAGTAACACTGAAGCTTTCTTT. Protein sequence: CASSLVGGGSNTEAFF.

The J gene is TRBJ2-7, the V gene TRBV15; the match to TRBD2 covers 9 bases. The CDR3 contains 16 residues. Germline trimming cut 1 base from V and 6 bases from J; bases unmatched to any gene: 10. Germline V gene lookup returns CDR1 LNHNV and CDR2 YYDKDF (reference sequence). CDR3 protein: CATSRAGLAQNPEQYF. The CDR3 bases are TGTGCCACCAGCAGAGCTGGACTAGCGCAAAACCCCGAGCAGTACTTC.

This clone was counted at least ten times. This chain uses TRBV4-1 with TRBJ1-5; D may be TRBD1 (5 bases). The CDR3 has 17 amino acids. CDR1 MGHRA and CDR2 YSYEKL come from the germline V gene. Trimming took 3 bases from V and 0 from J, leaving 15 bases between them. The CDR3 protein is CASSHSRTLNSNQPQHF. In DNA, the CDR3 is TGCGCCAGCAGCCACTCCCGGACACTGAATAGCAATCAGCCCCAGCATTTT.

The CDR3 DNA follows: TGCAGCGCCGCACAGGGTGTCACTGAAGCTTTCTTT. Its translation is CSAAQGVTEAFF. The chain has TRBV29-1 and TRBJ1-1; a weak D match, TRBD1 (6 bases). The V end lost 7 bases, the J end lost 4 bases, and 13 bases lay between the germline ends. This CDR3 spans 12 amino acids. The V gene's germline CDR1 is SQVTM and CDR2 ANQGSEA.

This chain connects TRBV5-8 to TRBJ2-7; TRBD1 aligns across 9 bases. V shed 2 bases, J shed 2 bases, and the junction held 5 bases outside the gene matches. Germline CDR1 is SGHTS and CDR2 is YDEGEE. The length of the CDR3 is 15 residues. CDR3 region: CASSFPGQGAYEQYF. CDR3 nucleotide sequence: TGTGCCAGCAGCTTTCCGGGACAGGGAGCCTACGAGCAGTACTTC.

This clone was observed once. The rearrangement joins TRBV7-2 to TRBJ2-3; 13 bases agree with TRBD2. CDR3 length: 17 amino acids. Germline loops: CDR1 SGHTA, CDR2 FQGNSA. The trim removed 5 bases at V and 4 bases at J, leaving 9 bases unmatched. CDR3 protein: CASSPYGLAGVPDTQYF. The CDR3, as DNA: TGTGCCAGCAGCCCGTACGGACTAGCGGGAGTCCCAGATACGCAGTATTTT.

V usage is TRBV7-8 and J usage is TRBJ2-7, with 10 bases aligning to TRBD1. Germline-derived CDR1 and CDR2 are SGHVS and FQNEAQ. The CDR3 has 14 amino acids. V shed 0 bases, J shed 9 bases, and the junction held 5 bases outside the gene matches. The CDR3 region has the DNA TGTGCCAGCAGCTTAGCGGGACAGGGGCAACGGCAGTACTTC. As protein: CASSLAGQGQRQYF.

The V gene is TRBV28, the J gene TRBJ2-7, with a weak D call TRBD2 (6 bases). Trimming took 4 bases from V and 2 from J, leaving 21 bases between them. The germline V gene has CDR1 MDHEN and CDR2 SYDVKM. The CDR3 sequence is 17 residues long. In DNA, the CDR3 is TGTGCCAGCAGTTCCGGAGGGGAGGTAGCGAGGACCTACGAGCAGTACTTC. Translated: CASSSGGEVARTYEQYF.